The subject of this entry is one T cell receptor beta chain. This entry belongs to a study of blood T cell repertoires in COVID-19. Turning to the study itself: The United States, Italy and Spain supplied acute and convalescent COVID-19 samples. PBMCs, B-cell-depleted T cells, or T cells provided the cDNA or gDNA that made up the material.

In the source study's methods: Scientists estimated how many nucleated cells there were by amplifying reference gene primers. The repertoire was sequenced with immunoSEQ multiplex PCR; TCRdb's copy has only in-frame clones and lacks some. V, J and clone size are taken as reported in that table, and D and trimming were inferred from the DNA itself. The sample includes 95,000 to 150,000 clones, about 74% of them seen just once. Germline V gene data show CDR1 as LNHDA and CDR2 as SQIVND (reference sequence). Trimming removed 9 bases at V and 5 bases at J, with 25 bases between. The CDR3 runs 16 residues.

The sequencing input was peripheral blood. The source is a man in his sixties with acute or convalescent COVID-19. The rearrangement uses TRBV19 and TRBJ2-5; a weak D match, TRBD2 (7 bases). The CDR3 sequence is CASRGTGREFPETQYF. CDR3 bases: TGTGCCAGCCGGGGAACAGGGCGGGAGTTTCCCGAGACCCAGTACTTC.